A selection of T cell receptor beta chains follows, all from one sample in a study of T-cell reconstitution after alpha-beta-depleted transplantation in children. TCRdb re-analysed the PCR reads in MiXCR, keeping a single row per CDR3 protein. The data show 250,000 to 400,000 distinct CDR3 sequences, around 25% seen once. The sequenced sample was PBMCs, mostly from graft donor cells, obtained 180 days after TCRalphabeta/CD19-depleted stem cell transplant. The receptors here all came from a male patient between 5 and 17 years old who had a stem cell transplant for acute lymphoblastic leukemia, so the T cells may come from the graft donor. Each CDR3 is given with its conserved first and last residue. Each record gives: D gene, V gene, clone size, J gene, CDR3 DNA, CDR3 protein. A D gene is named only where the DNA matches it firmly. The size entry is marked missing in some rows and otherwise reads once, few, many or a size class.

D: .; V: TRBV20-1; size: .; J: TRBJ1-2; DNA: TGCAGTGCTAGAGATGGGGGGACATTAGGCTACACCTTC; CDR3: CSARDGGTLGYTF
D: .; V: TRBV18; size: .; J: TRBJ1-5; DNA: TGTGCCAGCTCAGCCGACAGAGATCAGCCCCAGCATTTT; CDR3: CASSADRDQPQHF
D: TRBD1; V: TRBV11-2; size: once; J: TRBJ1-2; DNA: TGTGCCAGCAGCTCCCCTATTCAACCGGGACAGGCTAAGAATGGCTACACCTTC; CDR3: CASSSPIQPGQAKNGYTF
D: TRBD2; V: TRBV25-1; size: .; J: TRBJ2-5; DNA: TGTGCCAGCAGTGAATTACGGGGAGGGAACCAGTACTTC; CDR3: CASSELRGGNQYF
D: .; V: TRBV4-1; size: few; J: TRBJ1-5; DNA: TGCGCCAGCAGCCCGCCAGGTGGCTATCAGCCCCAGCATTTT; CDR3: CASSPPGGYQPQHF
D: .; V: TRBV5-1; size: many; J: TRBJ2-1; DNA: TGCGCCAGCAGCTTGTTCCAGGGCGATGAGCAGTTCTTC; CDR3: CASSLFQGDEQFF
D: .; V: TRBV11-2; size: .; J: TRBJ2-7; DNA: TGTGCCAGCAGCTTAGTTCCCGACCCGCGCAGGGCTGACTACGAGCAGTACTTC; CDR3: CASSLVPDPRRADYEQYF
D: .; V: TRBV4-1; size: .; J: TRBJ1-1; DNA: TGCGCCAGCAGCCGGACAGTTTTCATGAACACTGAAGCTTTCTTT; CDR3: CASSRTVFMNTEAFF
D: TRBD2; V: TRBV6-5; size: .; J: TRBJ2-1; DNA: TGTGCCAGCAGTTACTCGACTAGCGGGATTACCTACAATGAGCAGTTCTTC; CDR3: CASSYSTSGITYNEQFF
D: .; V: TRBV20-1; size: few; J: TRBJ2-5; DNA: TGCAGTGCTAAGAGCCGGAGGGAGACCCAGTACTTC; CDR3: CSAKSRRETQYF